A single sample is the source of the 15 T cell receptor beta chains below, sequenced in a study of OX40 agonist ivuxolimab in advanced cancers. Using immunoSEQ multiplex PCR, the repertoire was profiled, and TCRdb retains in-frame clones only, with some absent. The sample lists tens of thousands of clones, around 85% occurring once. The sequences come from CD4+ or CD8+ T cells sorted from blood, collected in a trial of the OX40 agonist ivuxolimab. These receptors were collected from an adult with an advanced solid tumor such as melanoma, head and neck, liver or kidney cancer.

CDR3 sequence reads: CSVGWGQGSNEQFF. The CDR3 DNA reads as TGCAGCGTTGGTTGGGGACAGGGATCAAATGAGCAGTTCTTC. This chain joins TRBV29-1 and TRBJ2-1; 9 bases are shared with TRBD1. Germline V gene lookup returns CDR1 SQVTM and CDR2 ANQGSEA. The ends lost 4 bases at V and 7 bases at J; junction bases unmatched: 8. This CDR3 comprises 14 residues.

The V and J genes are TRBV27 and TRBJ1-4; D remains unclear. In germline, CDR1 is MNHEY, CDR2 SMNVEV (reference sequence). Trimming removed 3 bases at V and 4 bases at J, with 6 bases between. This CDR3 is built from 13 residues. CDR3 in DNA: TGTGCCAGCAGTTTTACTTATAATGAAAAACTGTTTTTT. Translating gives CASSFTYNEKLFF. The full variable domain, completed using reference TRBV27 and TRBJ1-4, is EAQVTQNPRYLITVTGKKLTVTCSQNMNHEYMSWYRQDPGLGLRQIYYSMNVEVTDKGDVPEGYKVSRKEKRNFPLILESPSPNQTSLYFCASSFTYNEKLFFGSGTQLSVL.

For this clone: The junction shows a germline mismatch at one end, possibly a read error. The chain couples TRBV28 to TRBJ1-1, with D perhaps matching TRBD1 (5 bases). There are 14 residues in the CDR3. Germline V gives CDR1 MDHEN, CDR2 SYDVKM. CDR3 coding DNA: TGTGCCAGCAGTTTCGGTTGGGGACCGACTGTAGCTTTCTTT. As protein: CASSFGWGPTVAFF.

The chain joins TRBV4-1 to TRBJ2-7; either TRBD1 or TRBD2 may supply D (5 bases each). The germline gives CDR1 MGHRA, CDR2 YSYEKL. The CDR3 has 17 amino acids. Trimming removed 2 bases from V and 0 bases from J, with 17 bases in between. CDR3 coding DNA: TGCGCCAGCAGCCAACAACTAAACCGGGACGCCTCCTACGAGCAGTACTTC. Protein product: CASSQQLNRDASYEQYF.

This chain uses TRBV28 with TRBJ1-5; the D gene is possibly TRBD1 (5 bases). The germline V and J ends were trimmed by 1 base and 3 bases, with 10 bases remaining between them. The CDR3 totals 15 residues. The germline CDR1 and CDR2 sequences are MDHEN and SYDVKM. The CDR3 DNA reads as TGTGCCAGCAGTTTATTGGGGCCCCACAATCAGCCCCAGCATTTT. It codes for CASSLLGPHNQPQHF.

The rearrangement uses TRBV11-2 and TRBJ1-4, with a possible D match to TRBD1 (6 bases). The germline V gene has CDR1 SGHAT and CDR2 FQNNGV. CDR3 length: 12 residues. With 4 bases removed from V and 12 bases from J, the gap between germline ends came to 12 bases. The CDR3 sequence: CASSSLRTELFF. The DNA for the CDR3 is TGTGCCAGCAGCTCCCTCCGGACAGAACTGTTTTTT.

The chain carries TRBV7-9 and TRBJ2-1, with unresolved D. V gave up 5 bases and J gave up 0 bases, with 17 bases separating them. Germline V gives CDR1 SEHNR, CDR2 FQNEAQ (reference sequence). The CDR3 is 17 amino acids. CDR3 loop: CASSGRAPDSSYNEQFF. The CDR3 coding sequence is TGTGCCAGCAGCGGCCGGGCCCCAGATAGCTCCTACAATGAGCAGTTCTTC.

The gene calls are TRBV2 and TRBJ1-2; unclear D gene. The V end was cut by 6 bases, the J end by 5 bases, with 10 bases between. This CDR3 contains 12 residues. CDR1 is SNHLY and CDR2 is FYNNEI in the germline V gene. The CDR3 region has the DNA TGTGCCAGCAGACAAAGCTCTTATGGCTACACCTTC. It yields the protein CASRQSSYGYTF.

The rearrangement uses TRBV7-8 and TRBJ2-5, with 7 nucleotides matching TRBD1. With 4 bases clipped from V and 1 base from J, the junction kept 3 bases outside the gene matches. The germline CDR1 and CDR2 sequences are SGHVS and FQNEAQ. The CDR3 loop spans 14 amino acids. This CDR3 is CASSWGTVQETQYF. The CDR3 bases are TGTGCCAGCAGCTGGGGGACAGTCCAAGAGACCCAGTACTTC.

This clone was seen only once. The chain links TRBV19 to TRBJ1-2, with a weak D call TRBD1 (6 bases). V was trimmed by 6 bases and J by 5 bases, leaving 16 bases between them. CDR3 length equals 14 residues. CDR1 is LNHDA, CDR2 SQIVND, per germline (reference sequence). The CDR3 sequence: CASRQGRTIYGYTF. The CDR3, as DNA: TGTGCCAGTAGACAGGGTAGGACGATTTATGGCTACACCTTC.

A single count supports this clone. V gene TRBV19 combines with J gene TRBJ2-5; D unresolved. The J call may be incorrect, as the DNA end agrees better with TRBJ2-7. The CDR3 extends over 13 amino acids. Germline V gives CDR1 LNHDA, CDR2 SQIVND (reference sequence). Here the CDR3 DNA reads TGTGCCAGTAGTATAGATCGCTCGTCCGAGCAGTACTTC. Protein product: CASSIDRSSEQYF.

This clone is labeled as medium-sized (0.01 to 0.1%). The chain uses TRBV25-1 and TRBJ2-7, with 8 bases fitting TRBD1. The J segment lost 5 bases and the V segment lost 3 bases, leaving 3 bases of the junction unmatched. Germline loops: CDR1 MGHDK, CDR2 SYGVNS. The CDR3 contains 13 residues. CDR3 sequence: CASSETGAHEQYF. The CDR3 DNA reads TGTGCCAGCAGTGAGACAGGGGCCCACGAGCAGTACTTC.

V is TRBV7-9 and J is TRBJ2-5; D remains unclear. This CDR3 contains 15 residues. Trimming removed 2 bases at V and 5 bases at J, with 15 bases between. Germline V gene sequence: CDR1 SEHNR, CDR2 FQNEAQ (reference sequence). The DNA of the CDR3 is TGTGCCAGCAGCTTATCGTCCCTCTTGAGGGAGACCCAGTACTTC. It translates to CASSLSSLLRETQYF.

This clone has a handful of counts. This rearrangement joins TRBV7-6 to TRBJ1-2, with D perhaps matching TRBD1 (6 bases). Trimming took off 1 base at V and 8 bases at J, with 17 bases between the two ends. Germline CDR1 SGHVS, CDR2 FNYEAQ. The CDR3 length is 15 residues. CDR3 loop: CASSLEGGSKSGYTF. DNA of the CDR3: TGTGCCAGCAGCTTAGAGGGGGGGTCCAAGTCGGGCTACACCTTC.

The chain is built from TRBV6-6 and TRBJ2-1; D is unresolved. The length of the CDR3 is 15 residues. The germline V gene has CDR1 MNHNY and CDR2 SVGAGI (reference sequence). V was cut by 2 bases and J by 4 bases, with 12 bases left in between. The DNA of the CDR3 is TGTGCCAGCAGTTACGGCAGGAAAAAATACAATGAGCAGTTCTTC. It codes for CASSYGRKKYNEQFF.